This T cell receptor beta chain was sequenced for a study of shared clonotypes between healthy human individuals. Study-level findings and limits: Rarefaction analysis demonstrated incomplete sorted-subset sequencing notwithstanding large depth.

As to this clone: Its target is not known.

Naive CD8 cells comprised CD45RO-negative, CCR7-positively selected cells, excluding terminally differentiated effector memory CD45RA+ cells. The CDR3 spans 18 residues. Germline assignment: CDR1 KGHSH and CDR2 LQKENI. The V and J ends lost 2 bases and 6 bases, in that order; junction bases with no gene match: 13. The repertoire was sequenced with immunoSEQ multiplex PCR; TCRdb's copy has only in-frame clones and lacks some. The sample holds about 700,000 clones, 90% to 95% seen once. The rearrangement links TRBV18 to TRBJ2-1, with 10 nucleotides matching TRBD1. The TCR sequence derives from a man younger than 40 in good health. The material sequenced was naive CD8+ T cells sorted from blood. The CDR3, as DNA: TGTGCCAGCTCACCAGAAGACAGGGGGCGTAGTTTGGGCAATGAGCAGTTCTTC. It encodes CASSPEDRGRSLGNEQFF.